These 2 T cell receptor beta chains were all obtained from the same sample, sequenced in a study of T cells in Graves' hyperthyroidism and ophthalmopathy. There were TCR beta CDR3 regions amplified from RNA transcripts. The TCR CDR3 was amplified in a first-round RT-PCR using the HTBI primer set. TCRdb processed the multiplex PCR reads anew with MiXCR; each CDR3 protein has one entry. Of about 420,000 distinct CDR3 sequences in the sample, less than 20% are singletons; the top ten hold 13% to 15%. Sequenced sample: blood. The receptors here all came from a woman aged 18 to 35 with Graves' hyperthyroidism.

This chain connects TRBV10-3 to TRBJ2-1; tentatively, D is TRBD1 or TRBD2 (5 bases each). There are 14 residues in the CDR3. Germline V gene sequence: CDR1 ENHRY, CDR2 SYGVKD. The ends were cut back, 8 bases at V and 3 bases at J, with 14 bases in the middle. The chain's CDR3 is CAIGAAGNYNEQFF. The CDR3 DNA sequence: TGTGCCATCGGGGCGGCGGGCAACTACAATGAGCAGTTCTTC.

The chain couples TRBV11-3 to TRBJ2-2; possibly TRBD1 for D (7 bases). The V and J ends lost 5 bases and 1 base respectively, with 17 bases between them. The CDR3 is 17 residues long. CDR1 and CDR2 (germline): SGHNT, YENEEA. Here the CDR3 DNA reads TGTGCCAGCAGCCTCCATCGCGGGACAGTGAACACCGGGGAGCTGTTTTTT. It specifies CASSLHRGTVNTGELFF.